The 14 T cell receptor beta chains given below trace back to one sample, sequenced in a study of blood T cell repertoires in COVID-19. TCRdb's copy holds only in-frame clones and misses some; the assay was immunoSEQ multiplex PCR. The table records 120,000 to 150,000 clones, around 86% of them present only once. The sequenced sample consisted of peripheral blood. These receptors all stem from a human donor in a cohort sampled during active COVID-19.

This clone was observed once. The V and J genes are TRBV9 and TRBJ2-3, with TRBD2 matching over 11 bases. Trimming cost V 3 bases and J 3 bases; bases outside gene matches: 6. The CDR3 is 16 residues long. Germline-derived CDR1 and CDR2 are SGDLS and YYNGEE. In DNA, the CDR3 is TGTGCCAGCAGCGGAACTAGCGGGAGAGCGACAGATACGCAGTATTTT. Translated: CASSGTSGRATDTQYF.

The sample holds one count of this clone. The chain couples TRBV6-6 to TRBJ2-7, with TRBD2 as a possible D gene (6 bases). Deletions cut 6 bases from V and 3 bases from J, with 15 bases between. This CDR3 region has 14 residues. Germline assignment: CDR1 MNHNY and CDR2 SVGAGI (reference sequence). CDR3 protein: CASRNQDSGYEQYF. The CDR3 DNA is TGTGCCAGCAGAAACCAGGATAGCGGCTACGAGCAGTACTTC.

The V call is TRBV3-1 (or the pseudogene TRBV3-2), the J call TRBJ2-1; D is possibly TRBD2 (7 bases). CDR1 is LGHDT, CDR2 YNNKEL, per germline (reference sequence). The V end lost 1 base, the J end lost 5 bases, and 12 bases lay between the germline ends. The CDR3 is 15 residues long. The DNA of the CDR3 is TGTGCCAGCAGCCAAGGGAGCGGGACAAACAATGAGCAGTTCTTC. Translation: CASSQGSGTNNEQFF.

J is TRBJ1-4 and V is TRBV18; possibly TRBD1 for D (6 bases). Between the trimmed V and J ends, which lost 3 bases and 4 bases, there was a span of 18 bases. Germline CDR1 and CDR2: KGHSH and LQKENI. This CDR3 contains 17 residues. CDR3 in amino acids: CASSPPLGQKDNEKLFF. The CDR3 DNA reads as TGTGCCAGCTCACCCCCCCTAGGACAGAAAGATAATGAAAAACTGTTTTTT. The whole variable domain, filled in from reference TRBV18 and TRBJ1-4, reads NAGVMQNPRHLVRRRGQEARLRCSPMKGHSHVYWYRQLPEEGLKFMVYLQKENIIDESGMPKERFSAEFPKEGPSILRIQQVVRGDSAAYFCASSPPLGQKDNEKLFFGSGTQLSVL.

The gene calls are TRBV5-5 and TRBJ1-3, with a tentative D call TRBD1 (5 bases). CDR1 is SGHKS and CDR2 is YYEKEE in the germline V gene (reference sequence). With 4 bases removed from V and 4 bases from J, the gap between germline ends came to 18 bases. CDR3 length equals 16 residues. CDR3 sequence: CASSAGEGTGGNTIYF. The CDR3 DNA follows: TGTGCCAGCAGCGCCGGGGAGGGGACGGGAGGAAACACCATATATTTT.

V and J are TRBV6-5 and TRBJ2-5, with 9 bases fitting TRBD1. V lost 6 bases and J lost 5; bases outside the gene matches: 4. CDR1 is MNHEY and CDR2 is SVGAGI in the germline V gene. The CDR3 loop spans 13 amino acids. The CDR3 DNA is TGTGCCAGCAGGACGGACAGGGGTGAGACCCAGTACTTC. Translating gives CASRTDRGETQYF.

CDR3 residues: CASSRIGWDYRIDEQFF. CDR3 bases: TGTGCCAGCAGCCGAATTGGATGGGATTACAGGATCGATGAGCAGTTCTTC. This chain joins TRBV3-1 (or the pseudogene TRBV3-2) and TRBJ2-1; D possibly corresponds to TRBD1 (5 bases). Looked up from germline, CDR1 is LGHDT and CDR2 is YNNKEL (reference sequence). This CDR3 is 17 amino acids long. The V end was cut by 4 bases, the J end by 8 bases, with 24 bases between.

The CDR3 nucleotides read TGTGCCAGCAGGACGATCGGACTAGCGGGAGCCGGTGGCGAGCAGTACTTC. It translates to CASRTIGLAGAGGEQYF. This chain links TRBV5-6 with TRBJ2-7; 13 bases align to TRBD2. CDR1 SGHDT and CDR2 YYEEEE come from the germline V gene. CDR3 length equals 17 residues. After removal of 5 bases from V and 6 bases from J, the junction contained 14 bases not matched to a gene.

This clone was recorded once. The rearrangement joins TRBV7-2 to TRBJ2-2; maybe TRBD1 (5 bases). The V and J ends lost 5 bases and 1 base respectively, with 17 bases between them. Germline-derived CDR1 and CDR2 are SGHTA and FQGNSA. The CDR3 is made up of 17 amino acids. The CDR3 DNA is TGTGCCAGCAGCCCTCCTGGGGCGGCCAAGAACACCGGGGAGCTGTTTTTT. Its protein product is CASSPPGAAKNTGELFF.

The chain links TRBV9 to TRBJ2-2, with D possibly TRBD2 on 6 matching bases. This CDR3 region has 20 residues. V gave up 0 bases and J gave up 4 bases, with 25 bases separating them. CDR1 is SGDLS and CDR2 is YYNGEE in the germline V gene. The CDR3 loop reads CASSVGLIGGAGSLTGELFF. DNA for the CDR3: TGTGCCAGCAGCGTAGGATTAATAGGTGGGGCGGGATCACTCACCGGGGAGCTGTTTTTT. The full variable domain, in which reference TRBV9 and TRBJ2-2 provide the parts outside the CDR3, is DSGVTQTPKHLITATGQRVTLRCSPRSGDLSVYWYQQSLDQGLQFLIQYYNGEERAKGNILERFSAQQFPDLHSELNLSSLELGDSALYFCASSVGLIGGAGSLTGELFFGEGSRLTVL.

This sequence joins TRBV28 and TRBJ1-5; D gene unclear. CDR1 and CDR2 from the germline V gene are MDHEN and SYDVKM. This CDR3 contains 11 residues. Trimming removed 8 bases from V and 11 bases from J, with 13 bases in between. The CDR3 sequence is CASGPILAQHF. In DNA form, the CDR3 reads TGTGCCAGCGGCCCCATCCTGGCCCAGCATTTT. Combining the CDR3 with reference TRBV28 and TRBJ1-5 gives the whole variable domain DVKVTQSSRYLVKRTGEKVFLECVQDMDHENMFWYRQDPGLGLRLIYFSYDVKMKEKGDIPEGYSVSREKKERFSLILESASTNQTSMYLCASGPILAQHFGDGTRLSIL.

V and J are TRBV10-3 and TRBJ1-1; D unclear. Trimming cost V 2 bases and J 1 base, with 8 bases left between them. The CDR3 is 14 residues long. Germline loops: CDR1 ENHRY, CDR2 SYGVKD. Here the CDR3 DNA reads TGTGCCATCAGTGAGGCCAACACGAACACTGAAGCTTTCTTT. Encoded protein: CAISEANTNTEAFF.

The count of this clone is one. V and J are TRBV5-5 and TRBJ1-5; the match to TRBD1 covers 8 bases. Germline V lookup: CDR1 SGHKS, CDR2 YYEKEE (reference sequence). There are 16 residues in the CDR3. Trimming took 4 bases from V and 0 from J; bases not matched to a gene: 6. The CDR3 DNA sequence: TGTGCCAGCAGCAGGGGACAGGCTTATAGCAATCAGCCCCAGCATTTT. Translated: CASSRGQAYSNQPQHF.

This chain links TRBV7-9 with TRBJ2-5; D is undetermined. The CDR3 has 13 amino acids. Trimming cost V 4 bases and J 5 bases, with 11 bases left between them. The germline gives CDR1 SEHNR, CDR2 FQNEAQ (reference sequence). As DNA, the CDR3 is TGTGCCAGCAGCTCAACGGCCGGGGAGACCCAGTACTTC. Translating it yields CASSSTAGETQYF.